This paragraph covers one TCR beta chain sequence. Its target is not known. The data were taken from a study of OX40 agonist ivuxolimab in advanced cancers. Overall study results and limits: Both CD4+ and CD8+ T cell populations in blood had undergone clonal expansion by week 6 at 0.1 to 3.0 mg/kg.

Sequenced by immunoSEQ multiplex PCR; TCRdb stores in-frame clones only, minus some. The sample records some 100,000 clones, roughly 84% being singletons. The CDR3 extends over 14 amino acids. V was cut by 5 bases and J by 4 bases, with 14 bases left in between. Germline V gives CDR1 SGHTA, CDR2 FQGNSA. The TCR comes from an adult with an advanced solid tumor such as melanoma, head and neck, liver or kidney cancer. The chain joins TRBV7-2 to TRBJ1-2; D remains unclear. The specimen was CD4+ or CD8+ T cells sorted from blood, collected in a trial of the OX40 agonist ivuxolimab. Here the CDR3 DNA reads TGTGCCAGCAGCCAATCGAGTTCAAGCTATGGCTACACCTTC. This translates into CASSQSSSSYGYTF.